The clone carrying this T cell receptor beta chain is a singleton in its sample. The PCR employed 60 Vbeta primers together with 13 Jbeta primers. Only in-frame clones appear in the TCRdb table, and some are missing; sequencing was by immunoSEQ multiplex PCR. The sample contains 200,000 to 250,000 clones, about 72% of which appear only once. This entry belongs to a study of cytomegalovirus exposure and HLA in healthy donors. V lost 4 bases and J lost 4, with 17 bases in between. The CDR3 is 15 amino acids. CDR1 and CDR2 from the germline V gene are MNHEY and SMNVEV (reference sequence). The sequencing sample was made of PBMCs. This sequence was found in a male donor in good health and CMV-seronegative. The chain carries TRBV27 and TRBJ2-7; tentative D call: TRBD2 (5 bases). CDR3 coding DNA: TGTGCCAGCAGTTCCCCCTCCTCCCCGGGGTACGAGCAGTACTTC. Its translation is CASSSPSSPGYEQYF.